This TCR beta chain was identified during a study of T cell repertoires in cytomegalovirus infection. The overall study: HLA-B-restricted CMV epitopes that are well studied, plus recently identified HLA-C-restricted ones, were used by the study. Broader study findings: Clonotypes of TCR beta that were HLA-C-restricted and CMV-specific dominated the ex vivo response.

On this clonotype itself: Its matching antigen is unknown.

TCRdb used MiXCR to reprocess the reads, holding one entry per CDR3 protein. This sample has fewer than 650,000 distinct CDR3 sequences, with just under 40% found just once. Between the trimmed V and J ends, which lost 4 bases and 4 bases, there was a span of 19 bases. The CDR3 extends over 16 amino acids. Germline V CDR1 and CDR2: MGHRA, YSYEKL. This receptor was obtained from a human donor in good health (CMV status not recorded). Some clones in this sample may be carry-over from other donors' samples. Sequenced here: cultured PBMCs, sampled from culture after CMV antigen stimulation. The rearrangement joins TRBV4-1 to TRBJ1-2; no clear D gene. CDR3 DNA sequence: TGCGCCAGCAGCCGACCGACGCAAACTCGACGCTATGGCTACACCTTC. It encodes CASSRPTQTRRYGYTF.